This TCR beta chain is drawn from a study of regulatory T cells in long-lasting Graves disease. Sequencing libraries for TCR beta were prepared with iRepertoire HTBI primers and Arm-PCR of CDR3 regions. TCRdb analysed the multiplex PCR reads with MiXCR anew, one entry per CDR3 protein. The sample has under 800,000 distinct CDR3 sequences; around 15% are singletons. This clonotype was observed at least ten times. Time point here: newly diagnosed GD, antithyroid drugs for less than 3 months. Extracted RNA from PBMCs served as the source of the TCR library. The sample was also linked to a second study, of T cells in Graves' hyperthyroidism and ophthalmopathy.

The origin of this receptor is a young woman with Graves disease. Source: peripheral blood mononuclear cells (PBMCs), taken at new diagnosis, from a patient treated with antithyroid drugs.

The CDR3 DNA follows: TGTGCCAGCAGCCCGAATACGTACGTCAAAGCTTTCTTT. It is translated as CASSPNTYVKAFF. This chain links TRBV14 with TRBJ1-1; D is uncertain. CDR3 size: 13 residues. Germline assignment: CDR1 SGHDN and CDR2 FVKESK. V dropped 4 bases and J dropped 9 bases, with 15 bases sitting between them.